The rows below give T cell receptor beta chains drawn from one sample of a study of Ad26.COV2.S vaccination and SARS-CoV-2 variants. Sequencing used immunoSEQ multiplex PCR; TCRdb keeps in-frame clones, though not all of them. The data hold about 480,000 clones, with 87% observed a single time. The source was peripheral blood, collected in a trial of Ad26.COV2.S vaccine versus placebo. Receptors were obtained from a person between 18 and 65 years old who received the Ad26.COV2.S COVID-19 vaccine or a placebo. CDR3s include the opening cysteine and the closing phenylalanine or tryptophan. A D gene is named only where the DNA matches it firmly. A row's size may be missing; if present it is once, few, many or a size class.

CDR3: CASSFRVSASPLHF
DNA: TGTGCCAGCAGTTTCAGGGTTTCGGCTTCACCCCTCCACTTT
J: TRBJ1-6
V: TRBV28
D: .
size: .

CDR3: CASSLTSGNTIYF
DNA: TGTGCCAGCAGCTTAACCTCTGGAAACACCATATATTTT
J: TRBJ1-3
V: TRBV11-2
D: .
size: few

CDR3: CASRPGGTGGRHEQYF
DNA: TGTGCCAGCAGACCGGGCGGGACAGGGGGCCGACACGAGCAGTACTTC
J: TRBJ2-7
V: TRBV28
D: TRBD1
size: .

CDR3: CASSSPGQASRSPFF
DNA: TGCGCCAGCAGCTCGCCGGGACAGGCTTCGCGTAGCCCGTTCTTC
J: TRBJ2-1
V: TRBV5-1
D: TRBD1
size: .

CDR3: CASSQPGTREQFF
DNA: TGTGCCAGCAGCCAGCCCGGGACACGTGAGCAGTTCTTC
J: TRBJ2-1
V: TRBV14
D: .
size: .

CDR3: CASSIGLIEAFF
DNA: TGTGCCAGCAGTATTGGACTGATTGAAGCTTTCTTT
J: TRBJ1-1
V: TRBV12-3/TRBV12-4
D: .
size: .

CDR3: CASSEVLYTQYF
DNA: TGTGCCAGCAGTGAAGTTTTATATACGCAGTATTTT
J: TRBJ2-3
V: TRBV2
D: .
size: .

CDR3: CASSSDGGLQPQHF
DNA: TGTGCCAGTAGTAGCGATGGGGGGCTTCAGCCCCAGCATTTT
J: TRBJ1-5
V: TRBV19
D: .
size: few

CDR3: CASSSPTSGSHEQYF
DNA: TGTGCCAGCAGCTCCCCCACTAGCGGGAGCCACGAGCAGTACTTC
J: TRBJ2-7
V: TRBV7-6
D: TRBD2
size: .

CDR3: CASSNNRAGYTF
DNA: TGTGCCAGTAGTAATAACAGGGCCGGCTACACCTTC
J: TRBJ1-2
V: TRBV19
D: .
size: .

CDR3: CASSLASGRDFF
DNA: TGTGCCAGCAGTTTAGCTAGCGGGAGGGATTTCTTC
J: TRBJ2-1
V: TRBV28
D: TRBD2
size: once